This T cell receptor (beta chain) was sequenced in a study of T-cell reconstitution after alpha-beta-depleted transplantation in children. This clonotype was counted between two and nine times. Its cognate antigen is unknown. TCRbeta library construction was performed incorporating unique molecular identifiers. Via MiXCR, TCRdb re-called the PCR reads, giving one row per CDR3 protein. Of 200,000 to 300,000 distinct CDR3 sequences detected, 20% to 30% appear once; the ten largest clones hold 4% to 6%. Overall study results and limits: Most T-cell counts and diversity one year after the transplant came from T cells that were newly produced. There were reportedly several hundred expanded graft clones from which alpha-beta T cells came about two months after transplant. Surviving recipient T cells and thymic progenitors produced the high day-60 TCRbeta diversity seen in some patients.

CDR1 is SGHVS and CDR2 is FQNEAQ in the germline V gene. The V and J ends lost 0 bases and 0 bases respectively, with 11 bases between them. CDR3 length: 16 residues. This receptor was identified in a female patient aged 2-9 years who had a stem cell transplant for congenital amegakaryocytic thrombocytopenia, so the T cells may come from the graft donor. V gene TRBV7-8 combines with J gene TRBJ1-2; D is unresolved. The material was PBMCs, mostly from graft donor cells, obtained 360 days after TCRalphabeta/CD19-depleted stem cell transplant. The CDR3 sequence: CASSLAAQPANYGYTF. CDR3 DNA sequence: TGTGCCAGCAGCTTAGCTGCACAACCAGCTAACTATGGCTACACCTTC.